This T cell receptor beta chain was identified in a study of blood T cell repertoires in COVID-19. Overall study context: The origin of the acute and convalescent COVID-19 samples was the United States, Italy and Spain. PBMCs, B-cell-depleted T cells, or T cells were the source of the cDNA or gDNA that made up the material.

The CDR3 totals 15 residues. Germline CDR1 is SGHNT and CDR2 is YYREEE (reference sequence). J was trimmed by 8 bases and V by 0 bases; bases with no gene match: 5. In the original analysis: Amplification of reference gene primers provided the estimated nucleated cell counts. TCRdb's copy holds only in-frame clones and misses some; the assay was immunoSEQ multiplex PCR. D and trimming were read from the DNA, whereas the V and J calls and clone size are those reported in that table. The sample lists 150,000 or so clones; around 84% were seen once. The chain combines TRBV5-4 with TRBJ2-2; 9 positions agree with TRBD2. Sequenced sample: peripheral blood. This TCR was recovered from a woman between 55 and 75 years old with acute or convalescent COVID-19. The CDR3 DNA sequence: TGTGCCAGCAGCTTGGTGGGACTAGCCGGTGGGGAGCTGTTTTTT. Its translation: CASSLVGLAGGELFF.